This T cell receptor (beta chain) was profiled in a study of blood T cell repertoires in COVID-19. Study context: Collection of acute and convalescent COVID-19 samples took place in the United States, Italy and Spain.

TCRdb's table, derived via immunoSEQ multiplex PCR, lists solely in-frame clones and lacks some. The sample lists about 91,000 clones, approximately 90% occurring once. V was pared by 7 bases and J by 1 base, with 17 bases between. CDR3 length: 16 residues. Germline V lookup: CDR1 MNHNY, CDR2 SVGAGI (reference sequence). The specimen was peripheral blood. The clonotype comes from a man aged 70 or older with acute or convalescent COVID-19. The J gene is TRBJ1-3, the V gene TRBV6-6; D perhaps matches TRBD1 (5 bases). This CDR3 reads CASTVGGVSSGNTIYF. In nucleotides, the CDR3 is TGTGCCAGCACCGTTGGGGGGGTATCATCTGGAAACACCATATATTTT.